The T cell receptor (beta chain) under discussion was sequenced for a study of T cell responses to AZD1222 COVID-19 vaccine. As for the study in general: Second-dose intervals near 4 or 12 weeks were combined.

The CDR3 is made up of 14 amino acids. CDR1 is KGHDR and CDR2 is SFDVKD in the germline V gene. With V trimmed by 5 bases and J by 5 bases, 7 bases remained unmatched. The assay was immunoSEQ multiplex PCR, and TCRdb's table has in-frame clones only and misses some. The sample lists roughly 100,000 clones, 70% to 90% occurring once. The chain combines TRBV24-1 with TRBJ1-2; 7 bases match TRBD1. The receptor comes from an adult in good health. The sample in question was peripheral blood, obtained on day 0 of AZD1222 vaccination. CDR3 sequence: CATSASDRRYGYTF. CDR3 in DNA: TGTGCCACCAGTGCCTCGGACAGGCGATATGGCTACACCTTC.